This TCR beta chain was sequenced during a study of blood T cell repertoires in COVID-19. Study information: Whether acute or convalescent, the COVID-19 samples came from the United States, Italy and Spain. T cells, B-cell-depleted T cells, or PBMCs supplied cDNA or gDNA.

Original processing methods: Estimates of nucleated cell counts were drawn from the amplification of reference gene primers. The data were produced by immunoSEQ multiplex PCR, yet TCRdb's version contains in-frame clones alone and is incomplete. V, J and clone size derive from that table, while D and trimming were established from the DNA sequence. The sample carries about 50,000 clones, approximately 85% recorded once. The V end lost 1 base, the J end lost 2 bases, and 12 bases lay between the germline ends. This CDR3 contains 15 residues. CDR1 SGHAT and CDR2 FQNNGV come from the germline V gene. The origin of this receptor is a human donor in a cohort sampled during active COVID-19. The chain joins TRBV11-2 to TRBJ2-7; D not resolved. The sample was peripheral blood. The CDR3 nucleotides read TGTGCCAGCAGCTTAGCGGTCGGGTCGACCTACGAGCAGTACTTC. It encodes CASSLAVGSTYEQYF.